This paragraph reports one T cell receptor beta chain. The CDR3 covers 13 residues. Germline lookup yields CDR1 MNHNY and CDR2 SVGAGI (reference sequence). The V and J ends lost 6 bases and 3 bases respectively, with 11 bases between them. Repertoires were generated with immunoSEQ multiplex PCR, while TCRdb's copy carries only in-frame clones and drops some. This table holds under 85,000 clones, roughly 90% found once. The data belong to a study of OX40 agonist ivuxolimab in advanced cancers. This sequence was found in an adult with an advanced solid tumor such as melanoma, head and neck, liver or kidney cancer. The chain combines TRBV6-6 with TRBJ1-1, with a possible D match to TRBD1 (6 bases). Here the sequenced sample was CD4+ or CD8+ T cells sorted from blood, taken in a trial of the OX40 agonist ivuxolimab. The CDR3 nucleotides read TGTGCCAGCAGAACGGGGGCTGACACTGAAGCTTTCTTT. It specifies CASRTGADTEAFF.